The 5 T cell receptor beta chains in this list originate from one sample, sequenced in a study of blood T cell repertoires in COVID-19. Produced via immunoSEQ multiplex PCR; TCRdb's table is partial and in-frame only. In the table there are roughly 54,000 clones, around 93% of which are singletons. The sequenced material came from peripheral blood. All receptors come from a woman between 55 and 75 years old with active or convalescent COVID-19.

The rearrangement joins TRBV28 to TRBJ1-1; D uncertain. Germline CDR1 and CDR2: MDHEN and SYDVKM. This CDR3 contains 14 residues. Trimming shortened V by 5 bases and J by 2 bases, and 12 bases separated the two germline ends. The CDR3 loop is CASSPPAGNTEAFF. For the CDR3, the DNA is TGTGCCAGCAGTCCCCCGGCGGGAAACACTGAAGCTTTCTTT.

This chain uses TRBV14 with TRBJ2-7; 9 bases are a match to TRBD2. J was trimmed by 7 bases and V by 3 bases; bases with no gene match: 10. In germline, CDR1 is SGHDN, CDR2 FVKESK. CDR3 length: 15 residues. CDR3 sequence (DNA): TGTGCCAGCAGCCAGGGACCGGGACTAGCACATGAGCAGTACTTC. Its translation is CASSQGPGLAHEQYF. Complete variable domain (other parts from reference TRBV14 and TRBJ2-7): EAGVTQFPSHSVIEKGQTVTLRCDPISGHDNLYWYRRVMGKEIKFLLHFVKESKQDESGMPNNRFLAERTGGTYSTLKVQPAELEDSGVYFCASSQGPGLAHEQYFGPGTRLTVT.

This clone was recorded a few times. V gene TRBV27 combines with J gene TRBJ2-1; 8 nucleotides line up with TRBD2. Trimming at V came to 3 bases and at J to 5 bases, leaving 6 bases not matched to a gene. This CDR3 has 15 residues. Germline loops: CDR1 MNHEY, CDR2 SMNVEV (reference sequence). For the CDR3, the DNA is TGTGCCAGCAGTTTCGGGGGGGGCTTCCACAATGAGCAGTTCTTC. It yields the protein CASSFGGGFHNEQFF.

This chain uses TRBV19 with TRBJ2-5; 9 bases are shared with TRBD2. Germline assignment: CDR1 LNHDA and CDR2 SQIVND (reference sequence). After removal of 4 bases from V and 9 bases from J, the junction contained 12 bases not matched to a gene. This CDR3 has 15 residues. The chain's CDR3 is CASSTLGGGAQAQYF. The CDR3 DNA reads as TGTGCCAGTAGTACCCTGGGCGGGGGGGCACAGGCCCAGTACTTC.

The chain carries TRBV5-4 and TRBJ1-1, with TRBD1 identical over 10 bases. CDR1 is SGHNT and CDR2 is YYREEE in the germline V gene (reference sequence). This CDR3 comprises 14 residues. J was trimmed by 3 bases and V by 4 bases; bases with no gene match: 3. The CDR3 protein is CASSHGQGDTEAFF. DNA of the CDR3: TGTGCCAGCAGCCACGGACAGGGGGACACTGAAGCTTTCTTT.